This is a list of T cell receptor beta chains from one sample in a study of shared clonotypes between healthy human individuals. The protocol was immunoSEQ multiplex PCR, while the TCRdb copy is restricted to in-frame clones and leaves out a portion. Counted here are around 700,000 clones, approximately 73% occurring once; the ten biggest clones make up more than 1.5%. Material for sequencing was memory CD4+ T cells sorted from blood. These receptors all stem from a woman aged 25 to 39 in good health. The CDR3 runs from the conserved cysteine through the conserved F or W. D genes are given only for firm matches. Clone size, where shown, is once, few, many, or a class for clones that have expanded.

NA	TRBJ2-6	NA	TRBV19	15	CASSLRAGGANVLTF	TGTGCCAGTAGCTTAAGGGCAGGTGGGGCCAACGTCCTGACTTTC
few	TRBJ2-3	NA	TRBV7-8	14	CASSLLVLGDTQYF	TGTGCCAGCAGCTTATTGGTCCTGGGGGATACGCAGTATTTT
NA	TRBJ2-3	TRBD2	TRBV28	21	CASSFPGFASGTDRGTDTQYF	TGTGCCAGCAGTTTCCCTGGTTTCGCTAGCGGGACAGATAGAGGCACAGATACGCAGTATTTT
NA	TRBJ1-4	TRBD1	TRBV7-2	15	CASSPRTGTNEKLFF	TGTGCCAGCAGCCCGCGGACAGGGACTAATGAAAAACTGTTTTTT
NA	TRBJ2-2	TRBD2	TRBV4-1	15	CASSQDGLVPGELFF	TGCGCCAGCAGCCAAGATGGACTAGTCCCCGGGGAGCTGTTTTTT
NA	TRBJ2-2	TRBD2	TRBV4-1	17	CASSSSGRATNTGELFF	TGCGCCAGCAGCTCTAGCGGGAGGGCCACGAACACCGGGGAGCTGTTTTTT
once	TRBJ2-3	NA	TRBV29-1	14	CSVEWPVSTDTQYF	TGCAGCGTTGAATGGCCGGTTTCCACAGATACGCAGTATTTT
few	TRBJ1-1	NA	TRBV14	13	CASSQQQTTEAFF	TGTGCCAGCAGCCAACAACAGACGACTGAAGCTTTCTTT
NA	TRBJ2-4	TRBD2	TRBV28	15	CASSLAGGVKNIQYF	TGTGCCAGCAGTCTAGCGGGAGGCGTCAAAAACATTCAGTACTTC
once	TRBJ2-3	NA	TRBV27	12	CASSFRRDTQYF	TGTGCCAGCAGTTTCAGGCGCGATACGCAGTATTTT
NA	TRBJ2-1	TRBD1	TRBV7-9	16	CASSLRLTGGYNEQFF	TGTGCCAGCAGCTTACGACTGACAGGGGGCTACAATGAGCAGTTCTTC
NA	TRBJ1-1	TRBD1	TRBV28	16	CASSSGTGALNTEAFF	TGTGCCAGCAGTTCCGGGACAGGGGCTCTGAACACTGAAGCTTTCTTT
once	TRBJ2-1	NA	TRBV13	12	CASSLSGTKQFF	TGTGCCAGCAGCTTAAGCGGGACAAAGCAGTTCTTC
NA	TRBJ2-5	TRBD1	TRBV4-1	16	CASSQSRTGEFETQYF	TGCGCCAGCAGCCAATCCAGGACAGGGGAGTTTGAGACCCAGTACTTC
NA	TRBJ2-2	NA	TRBV21-1	13	CARGQSNTGELFF	TGTGCCAGAGGACAGAGTAACACCGGGGAGCTGTTTTTT
NA	TRBJ2-1	TRBD2	TRBV7-9	17	CASSPRRSGTSYNEQFF	TGTGCCAGCAGCCCTCGGAGAAGCGGGACTTCCTACAATGAGCAGTTCTTC
few	TRBJ1-1	NA	TRBV18	12	CASSPYQGEAFF	TGTGCCAGCTCACCGTATCAGGGTGAAGCTTTCTTT
NA	TRBJ1-1	NA	TRBV28	14	CASSDGPGNTEAFF	TGTGCCAGCAGTGATGGACCAGGGAACACTGAAGCTTTCTTT
NA	TRBJ1-2	NA	TRBV2	14	CASSPDTGVYGYTF	TGTGCCAGCAGCCCGGACACGGGGGTCTATGGCTACACCTTC
NA	TRBJ1-2	NA	TRBV7-3	15	CASSPRSEAAYGYTF	TGTGCCAGCAGCCCTCGGTCCGAGGCGGCTTATGGCTACACCTTC
NA	TRBJ2-1	NA	TRBV25-1	15	CASSEYTGEYNEQFF	TGTGCCAGCAGTGAATATACGGGAGAGTACAATGAGCAGTTCTTC
NA	TRBJ1-5	NA	TRBV6-1	15	CASSERAVGSQPQHF	TGTGCCAGCAGTGAGAGGGCGGTCGGGAGTCAGCCCCAGCATTTT
once	TRBJ2-7	NA	TRBV5-5	15	CASSPTGHGSYEQYF	TGTGCCAGCAGCCCGACGGGGCATGGCTCCTACGAGCAGTACTTC
few	TRBJ2-4	NA	TRBV11-1	13	CASSPRAGNIQYF	TGTGCCAGCAGCCCTCGGGCAGGAAACATTCAGTACTTC
once	TRBJ1-5	NA	TRBV19	18	CASSIGLQRGARYQPQHF	TGTGCCAGTAGTATCGGTTTGCAACGAGGGGCCCGATATCAGCCCCAGCATTTT
NA	TRBJ2-1	TRBD2	TRBV11-1	15	CASSSGLNFYNEQFF	TGTGCCAGCAGCTCGGGACTAAATTTTTACAATGAGCAGTTCTTC
NA	TRBJ1-2	NA	TRBV6-1	15	CASSEPYQGSDGYTF	TGTGCCAGCAGTGAGCCGTACCAGGGATCGGATGGCTACACCTTC
NA	TRBJ2-1	NA	TRBV29-1	13	CSVAVVWGNEQFF	TGCAGCGTTGCGGTGGTTTGGGGGAATGAGCAGTTCTTC
NA	TRBJ2-2	NA	TRBV28	14	CASSLYGNTGELFF	TGTGCCAGCAGTTTGTATGGGAACACCGGGGAGCTGTTTTTT
NA	TRBJ2-2	NA	TRBV2	13	CASKNSESGELFF	TGTGCCAGCAAAAATTCGGAGTCCGGGGAGCTGTTTTTT
few	TRBJ2-7	NA	TRBV28	13	CASSYSASYEQYF	TGTGCCAGCAGTTACTCTGCTTCCTACGAGCAGTACTTC
few	TRBJ2-4	NA	TRBV27	14	CASSLRGMGNIQYF	TGTGCCAGCAGCCTGAGGGGAATGGGAAACATTCAGTACTTC
NA	TRBJ1-1	TRBD1	TRBV7-6	17	CASSPRTGGEGGTEAFF	TGTGCCAGCAGCCCCAGGACAGGGGGCGAGGGTGGCACTGAAGCTTTCTTT
few	TRBJ1-1	TRBD1	TRBV19	14	CASIGTAKNTEAFF	TGTGCCAGTATCGGGACAGCAAAGAACACTGAAGCTTTCTTT
NA	TRBJ2-7	NA	TRBV6-1	13	CASSKGLDYEQYF	TGTGCCAGCAGTAAAGGACTGGACTACGAGCAGTACTTC
NA	TRBJ1-2	NA	TRBV7-2	13	CASSALRGLGYTF	TGTGCCAGCAGCGCCCTTCGGGGGTTGGGCTACACCTTC
NA	TRBJ2-5	TRBD1	TRBV28	13	CASRQGGGETQYF	TGTGCCAGCAGGCAAGGGGGCGGAGAGACCCAGTACTTC
NA	TRBJ1-1	NA	TRBV2	12	CASSESRGRAFF	TGTGCCAGCAGTGAAAGTCGAGGTAGGGCTTTCTTT
once	TRBJ1-5	NA	TRBV7-6	14	CASSVSGGSQPQHF	TGTGCCAGCAGCGTTAGCGGGGGGTCACAGCCCCAGCATTTT
NA	TRBJ2-1	NA	TRBV29-1	14	CSGSGAASYNEQFF	TGCAGCGGGTCGGGGGCCGCATCCTACAATGAGCAGTTCTTC
few	TRBJ1-2	NA	TRBV6-5	16	CASSYALQGGNYGYTF	TGTGCCAGCAGTTACGCGTTACAGGGTGGCAACTATGGCTACACCTTC
few	TRBJ2-1	TRBD2	TRBV9	16	CASSALPSGRGGEQFF	TGTGCCAGCAGCGCCCTCCCCAGCGGGAGGGGGGGTGAGCAGTTCTTC
NA	TRBJ2-7	TRBD2	TRBV6-1	13	CASLLAAGGEQYF	TGTGCCAGCTTACTAGCGGCTGGAGGCGAGCAGTACTTC
NA	TRBJ2-7	NA	TRBV14	14	CASSQVRRAGEQYF	TGTGCCAGCAGCCAAGTGCGCCGGGCGGGCGAGCAGTACTTC
NA	TRBJ1-1	TRBD1	TRBV7-2	16	CASSLRVAGGNTEAFF	TGTGCCAGCAGCTTACGGGTTGCAGGGGGCAACACTGAAGCTTTCTTT
once	TRBJ2-2	TRBD2	TRBV19	15	CASRTGGGNTGELFF	TGTGCCAGTAGGACGGGAGGCGGGAACACCGGGGAGCTGTTTTTT
NA	TRBJ2-5	NA	TRBV6-1	15	CASSSKIGNQETQYF	TGTGCCAGCAGTTCAAAGATTGGAAACCAAGAGACCCAGTACTTC
NA	TRBJ2-7	NA	TRBV27	16	CASSSDYRGGTGEQYF	TGTGCCAGCAGTTCGGATTACAGGGGGGGAACGGGCGAGCAGTACTTC